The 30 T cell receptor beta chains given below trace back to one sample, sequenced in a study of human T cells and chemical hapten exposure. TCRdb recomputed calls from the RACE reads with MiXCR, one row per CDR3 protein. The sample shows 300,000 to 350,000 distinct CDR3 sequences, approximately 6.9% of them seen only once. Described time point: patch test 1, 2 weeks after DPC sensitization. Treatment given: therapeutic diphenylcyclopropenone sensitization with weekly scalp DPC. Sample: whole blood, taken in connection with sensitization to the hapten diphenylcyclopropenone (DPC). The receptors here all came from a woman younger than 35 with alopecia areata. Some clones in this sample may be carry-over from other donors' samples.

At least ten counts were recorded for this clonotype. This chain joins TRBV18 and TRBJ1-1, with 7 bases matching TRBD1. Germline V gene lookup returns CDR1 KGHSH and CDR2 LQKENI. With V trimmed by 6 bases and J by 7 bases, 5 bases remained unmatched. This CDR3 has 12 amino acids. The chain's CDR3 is CASSQGQIEAFF. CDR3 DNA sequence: TGTGCCAGCTCTCAGGGACAGATTGAAGCTTTCTTT.

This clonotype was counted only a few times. CDR3 sequence reads: CASSQVTGAPNSGANVLTF. DNA for the CDR3: TGTGCCAGCAGCCAAGTGACAGGAGCACCGAACTCTGGGGCCAACGTCCTGACTTTC. This rearrangement joins TRBV4-2 to TRBJ2-6; D possibly corresponds to TRBD1 (6 bases). Germline V CDR1 and CDR2: LGHNA, YNFKEQ. V was cut by 1 base and J by 0 bases, with 16 bases left in between. The CDR3 runs 19 residues.

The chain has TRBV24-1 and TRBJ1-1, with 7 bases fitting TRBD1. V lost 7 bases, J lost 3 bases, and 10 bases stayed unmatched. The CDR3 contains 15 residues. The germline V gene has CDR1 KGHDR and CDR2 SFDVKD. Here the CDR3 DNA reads TGTGCCACCAGGCGACAGGGAAGAAGCGACACTGAAGCTTTCTTT. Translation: CATRRQGRSDTEAFF.

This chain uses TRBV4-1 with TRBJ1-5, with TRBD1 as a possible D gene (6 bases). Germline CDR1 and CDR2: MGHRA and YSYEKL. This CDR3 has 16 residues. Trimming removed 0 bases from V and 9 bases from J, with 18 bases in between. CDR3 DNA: TGCGCCAGCAGCCAAGATTATCGTCAGGGGAGTGGGCCCCAGCATTTT. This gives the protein CASSQDYRQGSGPQHF.

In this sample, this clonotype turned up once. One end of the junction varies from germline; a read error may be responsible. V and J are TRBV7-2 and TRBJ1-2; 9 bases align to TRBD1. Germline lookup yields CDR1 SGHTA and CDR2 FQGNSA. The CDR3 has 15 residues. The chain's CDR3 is CASSFHGTGNYSYTF. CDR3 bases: TGTGCCAGCAGCTTCCATGGGACAGGGAACTATAGCTACACCTTC.

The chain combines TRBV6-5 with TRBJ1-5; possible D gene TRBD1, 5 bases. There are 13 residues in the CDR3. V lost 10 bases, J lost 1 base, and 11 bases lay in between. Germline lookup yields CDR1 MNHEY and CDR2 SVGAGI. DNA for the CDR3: TGTGCCACCGCACGGGACAGCAATCAGCCCCAGCATTTT. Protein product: CATARDSNQPQHF.

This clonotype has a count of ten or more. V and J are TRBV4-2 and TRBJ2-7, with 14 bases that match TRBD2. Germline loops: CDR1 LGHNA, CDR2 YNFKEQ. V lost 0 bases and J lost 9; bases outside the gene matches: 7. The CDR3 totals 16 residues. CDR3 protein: CASSQDSGTSGGWQYF. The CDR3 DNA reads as TGTGCCAGCAGCCAAGATTCCGGGACTAGCGGGGGATGGCAGTACTTC.

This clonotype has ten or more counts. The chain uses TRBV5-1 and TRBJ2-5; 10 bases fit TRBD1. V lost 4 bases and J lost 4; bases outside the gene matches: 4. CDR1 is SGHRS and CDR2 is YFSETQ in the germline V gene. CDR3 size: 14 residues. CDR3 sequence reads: CASSGGQGTETQYF. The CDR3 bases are TGCGCCAGCAGCGGGGGACAGGGGACAGAGACCCAGTACTTC. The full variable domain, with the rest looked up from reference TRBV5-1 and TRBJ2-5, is KAGVTQTPRYLIKTRGQQVTLSCSPISGHRSVSWYQQTPGQGLQFLFEYFSETQRNKGNFPGRFSGRQFSNSRSEMNVSTLELGDSALYLCASSGGQGTETQYFGPGTRLLVL.

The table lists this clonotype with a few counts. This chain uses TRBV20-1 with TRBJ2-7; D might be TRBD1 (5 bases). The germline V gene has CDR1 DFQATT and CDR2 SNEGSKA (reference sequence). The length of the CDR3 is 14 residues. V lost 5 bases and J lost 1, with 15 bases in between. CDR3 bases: TGCAGTGCTGAAGGGGATCTTAGGTCCTACGAGCAGTACTTC. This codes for CSAEGDLRSYEQYF.

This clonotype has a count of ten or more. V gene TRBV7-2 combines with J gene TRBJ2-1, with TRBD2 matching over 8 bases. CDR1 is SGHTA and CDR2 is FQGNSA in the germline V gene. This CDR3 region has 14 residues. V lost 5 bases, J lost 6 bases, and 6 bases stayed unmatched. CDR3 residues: CASSRGGGSNEQFF. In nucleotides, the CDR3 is TGTGCCAGCAGCCGGGGCGGGGGGAGCAATGAGCAGTTCTTC.

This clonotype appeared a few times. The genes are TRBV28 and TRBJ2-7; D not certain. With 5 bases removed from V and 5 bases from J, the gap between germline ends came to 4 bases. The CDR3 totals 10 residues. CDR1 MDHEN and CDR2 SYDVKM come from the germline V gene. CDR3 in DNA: TGTGCCAGCAGTAAAAACGAGCAGTACTTC. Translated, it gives CASSKNEQYF.

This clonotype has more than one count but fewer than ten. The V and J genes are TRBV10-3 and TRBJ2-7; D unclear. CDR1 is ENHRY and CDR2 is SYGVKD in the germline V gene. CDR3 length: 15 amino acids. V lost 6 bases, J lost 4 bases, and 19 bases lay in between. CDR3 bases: TGTGCCATCAGCAGCGTTTTCGGCCTTGGGTACGAGCAGTACTTC. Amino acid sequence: CAISSVFGLGYEQYF.

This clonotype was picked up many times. The chain's CDR3 is CASSLSPYNEQFF. DNA for the CDR3: TGCGCCAGCAGCTTGAGCCCCTACAATGAGCAGTTCTTC. The chain couples TRBV5-1 to TRBJ2-1; D unresolved. The V and J ends lost 1 base and 2 bases respectively, with 4 bases between them. This CDR3 has 13 residues. Germline V gene data show CDR1 as SGHRS and CDR2 as YFSETQ.

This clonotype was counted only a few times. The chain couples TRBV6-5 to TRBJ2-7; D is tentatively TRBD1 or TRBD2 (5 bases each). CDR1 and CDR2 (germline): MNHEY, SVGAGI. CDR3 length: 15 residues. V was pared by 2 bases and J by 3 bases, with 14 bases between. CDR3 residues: CASSYGVMGVYEQYF. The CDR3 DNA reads TGTGCCAGCAGTTACGGGGTAATGGGGGTCTACGAGCAGTACTTC.

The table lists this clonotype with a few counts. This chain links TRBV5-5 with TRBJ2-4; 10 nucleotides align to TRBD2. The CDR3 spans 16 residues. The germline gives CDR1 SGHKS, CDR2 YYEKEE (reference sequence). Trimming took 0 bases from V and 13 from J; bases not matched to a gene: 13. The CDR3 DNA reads TGTGCCAGCAGCTTGGGTCTAGCGGGGGTTCCCGGGGCGCAGTACTTC. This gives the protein CASSLGLAGVPGAQYF. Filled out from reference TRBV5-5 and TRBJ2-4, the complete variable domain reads DAGVTQSPTHLIKTRGQQVTLRCSPISGHKSVSWYQQVLGQGPQFIFQYYEKEERGRGNFPDRFSARQFPNYSSELNVNALLLGDSALYLCASSLGLAGVPGAQYFGAGTRLSVL.

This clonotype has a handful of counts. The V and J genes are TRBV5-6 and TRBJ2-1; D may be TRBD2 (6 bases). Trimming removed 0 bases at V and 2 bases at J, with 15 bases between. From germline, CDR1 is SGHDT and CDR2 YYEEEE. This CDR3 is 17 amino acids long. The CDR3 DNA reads TGTGCCAGCAGCTTGGCCGGGTCCGGGAGCCCCTACAATGAGCAGTTCTTC. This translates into CASSLAGSGSPYNEQFF.

The CDR3 loop reads CSVVVSSVGAFF. The CDR3 DNA sequence: TGCAGCGTTGTGGTTTCGTCCGTCGGGGCTTTCTTT. V usage is TRBV29-1 and J usage is TRBJ1-1, with D uncertain. The CDR3 extends over 12 amino acids. Germline-derived CDR1 and CDR2 are SQVTM and ANQGSEA. The V end lost 4 bases, the J end lost 11 bases, and 17 bases lay between the germline ends. Filled out from reference TRBV29-1 and TRBJ1-1, the complete variable domain reads SAVISQKPSRDICQRGTSLTIQCQVDSQVTMMFWYRQQPGQSLTLIATANQGSEATYESGFVIDKFPISRPNLTFSTLTVSNMSPEDSSIYLCSVVVSSVGAFFGQGTRLTVV.

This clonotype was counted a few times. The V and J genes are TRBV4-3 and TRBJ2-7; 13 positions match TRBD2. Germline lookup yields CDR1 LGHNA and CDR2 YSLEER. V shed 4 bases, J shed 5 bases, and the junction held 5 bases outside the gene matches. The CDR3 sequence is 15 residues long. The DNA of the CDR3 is TGCGCCAGCAGCCCAACTAGCGGGGGGGCCGACGAGCAGTACTTC. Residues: CASSPTSGGADEQYF.

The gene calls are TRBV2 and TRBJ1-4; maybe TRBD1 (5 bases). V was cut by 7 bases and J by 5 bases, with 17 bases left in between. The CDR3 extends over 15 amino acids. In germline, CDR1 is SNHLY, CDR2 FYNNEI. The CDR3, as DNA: TGTGCCAGCAACGCCGCGGCAGGGACGAATGAAAAACTGTTTTTT. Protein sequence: CASNAAAGTNEKLFF. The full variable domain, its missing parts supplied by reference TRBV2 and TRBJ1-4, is EPEVTQTPSHQVTQMGQEVILRCVPISNHLYFYWYRQILGQKVEFLVSFYNNEISEKSEIFDDQFSVERPDGSNFTLKIRSTKLEDSAMYFCASNAAAGTNEKLFFGSGTQLSVL.

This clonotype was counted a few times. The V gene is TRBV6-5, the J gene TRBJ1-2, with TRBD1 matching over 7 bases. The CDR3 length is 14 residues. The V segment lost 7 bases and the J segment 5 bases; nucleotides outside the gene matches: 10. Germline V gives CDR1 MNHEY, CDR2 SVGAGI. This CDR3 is CASIPTGSQYGYTF. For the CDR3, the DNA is TGTGCCAGCATCCCGACAGGGTCACAGTATGGCTACACCTTC.

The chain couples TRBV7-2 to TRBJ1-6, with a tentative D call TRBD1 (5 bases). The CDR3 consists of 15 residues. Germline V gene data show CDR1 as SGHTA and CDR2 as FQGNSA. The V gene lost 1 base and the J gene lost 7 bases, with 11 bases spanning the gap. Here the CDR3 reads CASSLGMAGNSPLHF. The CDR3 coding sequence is TGTGCCAGCAGCTTAGGTATGGCAGGGAATTCACCCCTCCACTTT.

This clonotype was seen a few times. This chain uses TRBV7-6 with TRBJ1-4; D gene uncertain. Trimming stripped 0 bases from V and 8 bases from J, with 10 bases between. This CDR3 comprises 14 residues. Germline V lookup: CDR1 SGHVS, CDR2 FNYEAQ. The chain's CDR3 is CASSLAAAGEKLFF. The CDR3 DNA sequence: TGTGCCAGCAGCTTAGCGGCCGCCGGGGAAAAACTGTTTTTT.

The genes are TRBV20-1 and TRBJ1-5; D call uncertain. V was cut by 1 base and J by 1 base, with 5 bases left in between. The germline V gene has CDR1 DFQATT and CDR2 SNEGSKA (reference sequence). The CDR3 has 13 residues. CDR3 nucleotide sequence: TGCAGTGCTAGAGGGCAGAGCAATCAGCCCCAGCATTTT. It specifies CSARGQSNQPQHF.

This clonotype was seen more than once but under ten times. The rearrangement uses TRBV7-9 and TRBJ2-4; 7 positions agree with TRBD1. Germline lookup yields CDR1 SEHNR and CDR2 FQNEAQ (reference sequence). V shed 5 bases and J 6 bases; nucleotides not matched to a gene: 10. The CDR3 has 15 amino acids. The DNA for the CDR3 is TGTGCCAGCAGCCCCCGCGAGGGGGCCGGAAACATTCAGTACTTC. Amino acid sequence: CASSPREGAGNIQYF.

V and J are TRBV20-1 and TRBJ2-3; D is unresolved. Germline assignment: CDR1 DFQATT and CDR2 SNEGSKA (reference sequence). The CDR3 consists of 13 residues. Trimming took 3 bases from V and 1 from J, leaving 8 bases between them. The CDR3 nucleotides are TGCAGTGCTAGCCTACCGGGCACAGATACGCAGTATTTT. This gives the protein CSASLPGTDTQYF.

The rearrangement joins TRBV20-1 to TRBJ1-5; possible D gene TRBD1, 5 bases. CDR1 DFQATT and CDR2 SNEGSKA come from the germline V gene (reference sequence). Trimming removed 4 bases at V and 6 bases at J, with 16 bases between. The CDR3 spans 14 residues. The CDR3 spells CSAIQSQGSQPQHF. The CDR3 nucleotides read TGCAGTGCTATCCAGAGTCAGGGCTCTCAGCCCCAGCATTTT.

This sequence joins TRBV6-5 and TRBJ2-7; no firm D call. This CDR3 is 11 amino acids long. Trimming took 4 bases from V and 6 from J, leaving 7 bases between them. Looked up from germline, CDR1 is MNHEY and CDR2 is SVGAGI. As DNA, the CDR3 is TGTGCCAGCAGTTTCAAGCGCGAGCAGTACTTC. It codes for CASSFKREQYF.

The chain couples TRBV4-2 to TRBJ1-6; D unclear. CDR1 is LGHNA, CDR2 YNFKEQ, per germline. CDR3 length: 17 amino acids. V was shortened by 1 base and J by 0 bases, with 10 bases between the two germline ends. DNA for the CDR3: TGTGCCAGCAGCCAAGTCGACGCGAGCTCCTATAATTCACCCCTCCACTTT. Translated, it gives CASSQVDASSYNSPLHF.

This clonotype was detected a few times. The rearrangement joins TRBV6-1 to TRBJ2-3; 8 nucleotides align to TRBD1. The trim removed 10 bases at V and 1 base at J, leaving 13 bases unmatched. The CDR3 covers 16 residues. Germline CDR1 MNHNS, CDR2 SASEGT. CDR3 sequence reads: CATTIRPDRGTDTQYF. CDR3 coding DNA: TGTGCCACCACAATTCGTCCGGACAGGGGCACAGATACGCAGTATTTT.

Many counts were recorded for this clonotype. The CDR3 protein is CASSLAGLGGFGIQYF. CDR3 nucleotide sequence: TGCGCCAGCAGCCTCGCGGGACTAGGAGGTTTTGGCATTCAGTACTTC. The V gene is TRBV5-1, the J gene TRBJ2-4; 8 bases align to TRBD2. The junction had 15 bases not matched to a gene; V was cut back by 4 bases and J by 9 bases. The CDR3 is 16 amino acids. Germline CDR1 is SGHRS and CDR2 is YFSETQ.